This TCR beta chain was observed in a study of cytomegalovirus exposure and HLA in healthy donors. The study ran its PCR with 60 Vbeta and 13 Jbeta primers. Profiled with immunoSEQ multiplex PCR; TCRdb holds only in-frame clones, not every one. The table lists 100,000 to 150,000 clones, less than 85% of them singletons. The CDR3 covers 15 residues. CDR1 ENHRY and CDR2 SYGVKD come from the germline V gene. Trimming removed 0 bases at V and 8 bases at J, with 16 bases between. Donors were nominally healthy when sampled, though unrecorded immune exposures were likely. This receptor was identified in a female donor in good health and CMV-seronegative. This chain connects TRBV10-3 to TRBJ1-2, with D tentatively TRBD1 (6 bases). Specimen: PBMCs. The CDR3 sequence is CAISESEQGMGGYTF. The CDR3 DNA is TGTGCCATCAGTGAGTCGGAGCAGGGGATGGGGGGCTACACCTTC.